Described below is a single TCR beta chain sequence and its context. The assay was immunoSEQ multiplex PCR, and TCRdb's table has in-frame clones only and misses some. This sample has about 230,000 clones, with more than 70% found just once. This specimen comes from a study of blood T cell repertoires in COVID-19. Enrolled through a virtual design, the participants were between roughly 18 and 95 years of age and came from under 25 US areas. The germline gives CDR1 SGHDN, CDR2 FVKESK. V lost 0 bases, J lost 4 bases, and 3 bases lay in between. The CDR3 has 13 residues. The chain joins TRBV14 to TRBJ2-2; D ambiguous. Sequencing was performed on PBMCs or T cells enriched from blood (not recorded which). The TCR originated in a woman aged 35 to 49 with acute COVID-19. The DNA for the CDR3 is TGTGCCAGCAGCCAAGACCTCACCGGGGAGCTGTTTTTT. This encodes CASSQDLTGELFF.